This T cell receptor beta chain was sequenced in a study of shared clonotypes between healthy human individuals. V was shortened by 2 bases and J by 0 bases, with 4 bases between the two germline ends. The CDR3 is 13 residues long. Germline loops: CDR1 SGHVS, CDR2 FQNEAQ. The study's findings and limits: When compared with the clonotypes that were shared by all four sorted-subset donors, the non-shared clonotypes turned out to have lower generation probabilities.

Worth noting for this clone: Its antigen is as yet unknown.

TCRdb keeps only in-frame clones here, not all; method: immunoSEQ multiplex PCR. Among approximately 740,000 clones listed, less than 85% were seen once. Sequenced material: memory CD4+ T cells sorted from blood. Described subset: CD45RA-negative fraction. V and J are TRBV7-8 and TRBJ1-2; no reliable D call. The clonotype originates from a woman aged 30 to 39 in good health. In DNA, the CDR3 is TGTGCCAGCAGCTTAAACACTAACTATGGCTACACCTTC. Its protein product is CASSLNTNYGYTF.